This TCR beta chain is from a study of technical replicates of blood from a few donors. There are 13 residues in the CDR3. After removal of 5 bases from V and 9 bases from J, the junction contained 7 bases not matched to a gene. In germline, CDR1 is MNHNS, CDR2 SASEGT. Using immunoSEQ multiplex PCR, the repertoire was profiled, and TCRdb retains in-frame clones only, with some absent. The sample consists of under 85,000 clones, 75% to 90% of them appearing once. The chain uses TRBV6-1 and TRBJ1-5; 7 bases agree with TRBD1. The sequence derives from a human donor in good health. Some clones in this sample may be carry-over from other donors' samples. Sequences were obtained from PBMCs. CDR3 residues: CASSPTGAWPQHF. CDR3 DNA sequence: TGTGCCAGCAGTCCAACAGGGGCCTGGCCCCAGCATTTT.